The present entry profiles one T cell receptor (beta chain) with its context. Measured with immunoSEQ multiplex PCR; TCRdb has only the in-frame clones, and not every one. The top ten clones hold 0.7% of a sample with 450,000 to 500,000 clones, roughly 87% of them seen once. Between the trimmed V and J ends, which lost 4 bases and 3 bases, there was a span of 23 bases. The CDR3 sequence is 17 residues long. Germline V gene data show CDR1 as SGHRS and CDR2 as YFSETQ. This entry belongs to a study of blood T cell repertoires in COVID-19. Specimen: PBMCs or T cells enriched from blood (not recorded which). The TCR originated in a woman between 18 and 29 years old who had recovered from COVID-19. The V gene is TRBV5-1, the J gene TRBJ2-7; weak D call: TRBD1 (6 bases). This CDR3 is CASSLNPSTGNLYEQYF. In DNA form, the CDR3 reads TGCGCCAGCAGCCTAAATCCCTCGACAGGTAACCTCTACGAGCAGTACTTC.